These 9 T cell receptor beta chains share one sample of origin, sequenced in a study of blood T cell repertoires in COVID-19. Libraries were prepared by immunoSEQ multiplex PCR; TCRdb keeps only in-frame clonotypes and omits some of them. The data contain about 160,000 clones, about 86% of them singletons. Sequenced input: PBMCs or T cells enriched from blood (not recorded which). The receptors come from a woman aged 45-65 years in a cohort exposed to, infected with or recovered from COVID-19 (not recorded which).

V and J are TRBV29-1 and TRBJ2-6, with D hard to call. This CDR3 is 14 amino acids long. The germline V gene encodes CDR1 SQVTM and CDR2 ANQGSEA. V was cut by 4 bases and J by 2 bases, with 9 bases left in between. Written as DNA, the CDR3 is TGCAGCGTTGGTGTGGCAGCTGGGGCCAACGTCCTGACTTTC. Translating it yields CSVGVAAGANVLTF.

The chain uses TRBV11-1 and TRBJ2-7, with D perhaps TRBD2 (6 bases). This CDR3 has 15 amino acids. V shed 5 bases and J shed 2 bases, with 16 bases lying between them. The germline V gene encodes CDR1 SGHAT and CDR2 FQDESV (reference sequence). As DNA, the CDR3 is TGTGCCAGCAGCCGCCTACCGGGAGCCCCCTACGAGCAGTACTTC. Amino acid sequence: CASSRLPGAPYEQYF. The variable domain in full, with the rest retrieved from reference TRBV11-1 and TRBJ2-7, is EAEVAQSPRYKITEKSQAVAFWCDPISGHATLYWYRQILGQGPELLVQFQDESVVDDSQLPKDRFSAERLKGVDSTLKIQPAELGDSAMYLCASSRLPGAPYEQYFGPGTRLTVT.

The chain links TRBV11-2 to TRBJ1-1, with 8 bases lining up with TRBD1. With V trimmed by 3 bases and J by 4 bases, 4 bases remained unmatched. The CDR3 sequence is 14 residues long. CDR1 is SGHAT, CDR2 FQNNGV, per germline. The CDR3 DNA sequence: TGTGCCAGCAGCTTCGGGCAGGGGGCCACTGAAGCTTTCTTT. This encodes CASSFGQGATEAFF.

The chain combines TRBV28 with TRBJ1-3; TRBD1 agrees at 9 bases. CDR1 is MDHEN, CDR2 SYDVKM, per germline. This CDR3 has 16 residues. V trimming: 5 bases; J trimming: 0 bases; junction bases outside the gene matches: 5. The CDR3 spells CASSVDRGSSGNTIYF. Written as DNA, the CDR3 is TGTGCCAGCAGTGTAGACAGGGGGAGCTCTGGAAACACCATATATTTT.

This clone was observed a handful of times. V gene TRBV7-9 combines with J gene TRBJ1-4, with 9 bases identical to TRBD1. CDR1 is SEHNR, CDR2 FQNEAQ, per germline (reference sequence). CDR3 length: 16 residues. J gave up 8 bases and V 1 base, and 8 bases lay outside the gene matches. The CDR3 protein is CASSLVGQGSREKLFF. Written as DNA, the CDR3 is TGTGCCAGCAGCTTAGTAGGACAGGGGAGTCGAGAAAAACTGTTTTTT.

The chain combines TRBV19 with TRBJ1-1; 8 bases align to TRBD1. CDR1 LNHDA and CDR2 SQIVND come from the germline V gene (reference sequence). CDR3 size: 13 residues. The junction had 3 bases not matched to a gene; V was cut back by 7 bases and J by 2 bases. The CDR3 DNA reads TGTGCCAGTACGGGACAGGCCAACACTGAAGCTTTCTTT. Its protein is CASTGQANTEAFF.

A single count supports this clone. V usage is TRBV3-1 (or the pseudogene TRBV3-2) and J usage is TRBJ1-3; 9 nucleotides match TRBD1. CDR1 is LGHDT and CDR2 is YNNKEL in the germline V gene (reference sequence). The CDR3 loop spans 13 amino acids. Trimming cost V 7 bases and J 7 bases; bases outside gene matches: 5. The CDR3 region has the DNA TGTGCCAGCAACCGGGACAGGGAGAACACCATATATTTT. This translates into CASNRDRENTIYF.

V gene TRBV29-1 combines with J gene TRBJ2-1; 8 bases map to TRBD2. The germline gives CDR1 SQVTM, CDR2 ANQGSEA. V gave up 3 bases and J gave up 6 bases; unmatched junction bases: 4. The CDR3 runs to 13 residues. DNA for the CDR3: TGCAGCGTTGACGGGAGGGCCGCCAATGAGCAGTTCTTC. It translates to CSVDGRAANEQFF.

The chain has TRBV19 and TRBJ2-3; D unclear. This CDR3 has 13 residues. CDR1 and CDR2 (germline): LNHDA, SQIVND (reference sequence). V lost 6 bases and J lost 2, with 9 bases in between. The CDR3: CASSQVTTDTQYF. For the CDR3, the DNA is TGTGCCAGTAGCCAGGTGACCACAGATACGCAGTATTTT. Full variable domain (remainder filled in from reference TRBV19 and TRBJ2-3): DGGITQSPKYLFRKEGQNVTLSCEQNLNHDAMYWYRQDPGQGLRLIYYSQIVNDFQKGDIAEGYSVSREKKESFPLTVTSAQKNPTAFYLCASSQVTTDTQYFGPGTRLTVL.